One sample yielded the 4 T cell receptor beta chains listed below, sequenced in a study of early stage breast cancer tumors. TCRdb's copy holds only in-frame clones and misses some; the assay was immunoSEQ multiplex PCR. Of about 51,000 clones in the sample, around 80% were seen once. Material for sequencing was blood. These receptors were collected from a person aged 40 to 49 with breast cancer.

The CDR3 protein is CASSSRLAMGFEETQYF. The DNA for the CDR3 is TGCGCCAGCAGCTCACGACTAGCGATGGGGTTTGAGGAGACCCAGTACTTC. The chain carries TRBV4-1 and TRBJ2-5; TRBD2 agrees at 8 bases. This CDR3 is built from 17 residues. The germline gives CDR1 MGHRA, CDR2 YSYEKL. With V trimmed by 5 bases and J by 5 bases, 16 bases remained unmatched.

The V gene is TRBV5-1, the J gene TRBJ2-5; TRBD2 agrees at 7 bases. V was clipped by 0 bases and J by 1 base; unmatched bases: 3. Germline CDR1 and CDR2: SGHRS and YFSETQ. The CDR3 sequence is 15 residues long. Here the CDR3 reads CASSLGDYPQETQYF. The CDR3 coding sequence is TGCGCCAGCAGCTTGGGGGACTATCCCCAAGAGACCCAGTACTTC.

The chain uses TRBV7-9 and TRBJ2-5, with TRBD2 as a possible D gene (5 bases). V lost 5 bases, J lost 5 bases, and 15 bases lay in between. The CDR3 consists of 14 residues. Germline CDR1 and CDR2: SEHNR and FQNEAQ (reference sequence). CDR3 residues: CASSPPAWRETQYF. CDR3 bases: TGTGCCAGCAGCCCCCCCGCCTGGAGGGAGACCCAGTACTTC.

This clone was detected only a few times. V is TRBV2 and J is TRBJ2-7, with a tentative D call TRBD2 (6 bases). Trimming pared 6 bases from V and 3 bases from J, leaving 9 bases between. CDR3 length: 12 residues. Per germline, CDR1 SNHLY and CDR2 FYNNEI. This chain's CDR3 is CASSFSGYEQYF. DNA of the CDR3: TGTGCCAGCAGCTTTAGCGGCTACGAGCAGTACTTC.